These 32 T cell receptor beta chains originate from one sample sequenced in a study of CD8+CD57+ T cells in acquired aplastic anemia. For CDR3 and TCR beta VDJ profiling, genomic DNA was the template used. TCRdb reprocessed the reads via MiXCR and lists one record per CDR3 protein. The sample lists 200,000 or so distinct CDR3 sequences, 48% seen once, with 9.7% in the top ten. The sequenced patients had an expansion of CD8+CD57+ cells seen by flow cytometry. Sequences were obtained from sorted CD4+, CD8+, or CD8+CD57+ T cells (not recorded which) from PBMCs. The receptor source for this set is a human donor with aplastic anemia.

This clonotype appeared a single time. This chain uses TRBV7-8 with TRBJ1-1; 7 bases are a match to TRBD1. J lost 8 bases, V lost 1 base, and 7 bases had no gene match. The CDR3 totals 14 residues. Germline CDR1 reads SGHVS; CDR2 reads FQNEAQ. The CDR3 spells CASSLGIPGQEAFF. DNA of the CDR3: TGTGCCAGCAGCTTAGGGATACCGGGACAGGAAGCTTTCTTT.

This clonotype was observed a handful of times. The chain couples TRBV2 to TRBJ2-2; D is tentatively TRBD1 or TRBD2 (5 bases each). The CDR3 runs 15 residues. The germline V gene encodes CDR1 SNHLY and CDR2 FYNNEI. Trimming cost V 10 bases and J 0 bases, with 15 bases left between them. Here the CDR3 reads CAIGGRTTNTGELFF. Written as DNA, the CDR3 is TGTGCCATAGGAGGCCGGACAACGAACACCGGGGAGCTGTTTTTT.

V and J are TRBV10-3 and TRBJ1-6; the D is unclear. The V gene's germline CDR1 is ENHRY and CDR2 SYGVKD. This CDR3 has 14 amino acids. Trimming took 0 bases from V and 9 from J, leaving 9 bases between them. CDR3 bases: TGTGCCATCAGTGAGTCTTTCGAGTTTTCACCCCTCCACTTT. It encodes CAISESFEFSPLHF.

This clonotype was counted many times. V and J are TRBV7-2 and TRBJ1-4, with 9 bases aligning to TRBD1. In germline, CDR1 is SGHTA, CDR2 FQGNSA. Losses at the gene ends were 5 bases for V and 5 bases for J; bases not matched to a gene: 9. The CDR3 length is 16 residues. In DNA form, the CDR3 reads TGTGCCAGCAGCCCAAACGCCGGGACAGGGAATGAAAAACTGTTTTTT. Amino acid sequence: CASSPNAGTGNEKLFF. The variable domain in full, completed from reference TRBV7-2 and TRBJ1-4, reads GAGVSQSPSNKVTEKGKDVELRCDPISGHTALYWYRQSLGQGLEFLIYFQGNSAPDKSGLPSDRFSAERTGGSVSTLTIQRTQQEDSAVYLCASSPNAGTGNEKLFFGSGTQLSVL.

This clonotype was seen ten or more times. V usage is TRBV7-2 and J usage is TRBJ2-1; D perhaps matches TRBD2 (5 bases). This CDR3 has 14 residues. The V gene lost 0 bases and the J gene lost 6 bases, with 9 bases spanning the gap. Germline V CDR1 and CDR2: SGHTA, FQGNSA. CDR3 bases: TGTGCCAGCAGCTTAGCCCGGGATCGCAATGAGCAGTTCTTC. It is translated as CASSLARDRNEQFF.

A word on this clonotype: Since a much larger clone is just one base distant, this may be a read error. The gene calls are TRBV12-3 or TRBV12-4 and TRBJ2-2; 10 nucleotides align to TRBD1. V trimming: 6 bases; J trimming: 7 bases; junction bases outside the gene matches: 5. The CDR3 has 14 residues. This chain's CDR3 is CASRRQGAGGELFF. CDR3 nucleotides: TGTGCCAGCAGGCGACAGGGGGCAGGCGGGGAGCTGTTTTTT.

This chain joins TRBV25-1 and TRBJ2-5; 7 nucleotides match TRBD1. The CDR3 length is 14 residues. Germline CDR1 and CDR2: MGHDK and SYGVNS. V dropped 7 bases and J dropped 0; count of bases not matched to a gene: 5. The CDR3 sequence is CASIRDRNQETQYF. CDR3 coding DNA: TGTGCCAGCATCCGGGACAGAAACCAAGAGACCCAGTACTTC.

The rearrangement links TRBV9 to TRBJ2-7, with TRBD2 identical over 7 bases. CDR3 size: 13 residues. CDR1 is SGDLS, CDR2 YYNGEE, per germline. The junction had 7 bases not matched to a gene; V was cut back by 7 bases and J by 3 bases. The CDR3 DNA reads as TGTGCCAGCTGGGAGGGAAGGGGCTACGAGCAGTACTTC. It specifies CASWEGRGYEQYF.

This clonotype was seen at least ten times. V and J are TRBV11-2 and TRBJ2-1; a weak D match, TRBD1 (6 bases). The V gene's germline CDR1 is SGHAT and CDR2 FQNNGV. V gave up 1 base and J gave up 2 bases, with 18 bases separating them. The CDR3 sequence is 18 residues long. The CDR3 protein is CASSLGKVGRGAYNEQFF. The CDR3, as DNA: TGTGCCAGCAGCTTAGGGAAGGTGGGCAGGGGCGCCTACAATGAGCAGTTCTTC.

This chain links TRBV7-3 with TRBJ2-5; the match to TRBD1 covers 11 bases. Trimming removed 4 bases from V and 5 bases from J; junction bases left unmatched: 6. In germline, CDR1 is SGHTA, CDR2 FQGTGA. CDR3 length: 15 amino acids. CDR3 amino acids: CASSSGTGGWETQYF. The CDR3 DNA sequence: TGTGCCAGCAGCTCCGGGACAGGGGGTTGGGAGACCCAGTACTTC. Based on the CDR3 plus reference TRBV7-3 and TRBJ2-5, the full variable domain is GAGVSQTPSNKVTEKGKYVELRCDPISGHTALYWYRQSLGQGPEFLIYFQGTGAADDSGLPNDRFFAVRPEGSVSTLKIQRTERGDSAVYLCASSSGTGGWETQYFGPGTRLLVL.

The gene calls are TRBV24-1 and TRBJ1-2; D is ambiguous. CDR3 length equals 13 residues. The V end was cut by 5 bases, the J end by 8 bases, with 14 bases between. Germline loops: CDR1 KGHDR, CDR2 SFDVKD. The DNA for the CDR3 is TGTGCCACCAGTGGCCAATCGGCGCAGGGCTACACCTTC. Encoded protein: CATSGQSAQGYTF.

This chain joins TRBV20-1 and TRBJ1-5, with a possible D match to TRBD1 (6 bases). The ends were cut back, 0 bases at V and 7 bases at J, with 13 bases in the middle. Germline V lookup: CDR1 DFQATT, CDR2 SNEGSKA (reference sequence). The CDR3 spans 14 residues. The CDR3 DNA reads TGCAGTGCTAGAGAGACAGGTGGCGGACAGCCCCAGCATTTT. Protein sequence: CSARETGGGQPQHF.

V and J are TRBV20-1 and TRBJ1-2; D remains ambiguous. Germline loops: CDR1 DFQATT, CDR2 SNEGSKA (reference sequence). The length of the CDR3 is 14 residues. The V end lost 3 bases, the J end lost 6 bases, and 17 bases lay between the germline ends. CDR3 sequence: CSASRRTYSHGYTF. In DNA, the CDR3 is TGCAGTGCTAGTCGCCGGACCTACAGTCATGGCTACACCTTC.

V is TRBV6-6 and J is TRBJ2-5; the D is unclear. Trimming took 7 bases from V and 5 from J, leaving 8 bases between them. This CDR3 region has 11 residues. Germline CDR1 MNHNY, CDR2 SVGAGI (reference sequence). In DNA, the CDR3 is TGTGCCAGCAAGTTGGTGGAGACCCAGTACTTC. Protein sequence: CASKLVETQYF.

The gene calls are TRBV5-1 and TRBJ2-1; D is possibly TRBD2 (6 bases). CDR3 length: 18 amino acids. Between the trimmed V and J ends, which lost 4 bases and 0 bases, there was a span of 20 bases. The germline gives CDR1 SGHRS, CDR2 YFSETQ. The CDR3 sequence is CASSRGSSELGSYNEQFF. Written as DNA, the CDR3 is TGCGCCAGCAGCCGCGGATCTAGCGAACTAGGCTCCTACAATGAGCAGTTCTTC.

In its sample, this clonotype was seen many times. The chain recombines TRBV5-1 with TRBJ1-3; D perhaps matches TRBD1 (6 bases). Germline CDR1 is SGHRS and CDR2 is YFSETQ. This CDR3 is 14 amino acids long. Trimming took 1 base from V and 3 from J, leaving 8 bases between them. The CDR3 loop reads CASSLTGIGNTIYF. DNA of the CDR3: TGCGCCAGCAGCTTGACAGGGATTGGAAACACCATATATTTT.

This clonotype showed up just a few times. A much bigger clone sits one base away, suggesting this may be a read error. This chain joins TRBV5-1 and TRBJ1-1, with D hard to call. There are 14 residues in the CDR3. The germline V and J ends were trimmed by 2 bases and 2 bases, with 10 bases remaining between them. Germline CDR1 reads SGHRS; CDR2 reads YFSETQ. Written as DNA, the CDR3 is TGCGCCAGCAGCTTCGTACCCGGCAACACTGAAGCTTTCTTT. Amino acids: CASSFVPGNTEAFF. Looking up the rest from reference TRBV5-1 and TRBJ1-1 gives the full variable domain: KAGVTQTPRYLIKTRGQQVTLSCSPISGHRSVSWYQQTPGQGLQFLFEYFSETQRNKGNFPGRFSGRQFSNSRSEMNVSTLELGDSALYLCASSFVPGNTEAFFGQGTRLTVV.

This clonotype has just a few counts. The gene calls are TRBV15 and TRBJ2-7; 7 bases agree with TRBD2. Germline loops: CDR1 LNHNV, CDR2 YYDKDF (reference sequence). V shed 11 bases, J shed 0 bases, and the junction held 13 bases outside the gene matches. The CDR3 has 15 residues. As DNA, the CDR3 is TGTGCCTGGAGTGCGGGCCTAGCGGTCTCCTACGAGCAGTACTTC. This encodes CAWSAGLAVSYEQYF.

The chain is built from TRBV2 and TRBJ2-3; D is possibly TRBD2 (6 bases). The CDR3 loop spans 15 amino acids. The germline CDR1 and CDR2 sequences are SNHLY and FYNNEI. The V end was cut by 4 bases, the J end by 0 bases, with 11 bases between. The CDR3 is CASSATGDSTDTQYF. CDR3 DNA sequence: TGTGCCAGCAGTGCGACGGGGGATAGCACAGATACGCAGTATTTT.

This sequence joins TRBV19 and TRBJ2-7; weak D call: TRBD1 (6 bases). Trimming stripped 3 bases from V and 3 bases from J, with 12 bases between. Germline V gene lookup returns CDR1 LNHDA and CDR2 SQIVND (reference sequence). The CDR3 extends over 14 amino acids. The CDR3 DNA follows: TGTGCCAGTAGTATCCGCCAGGGGATCTACGAGCAGTACTTC. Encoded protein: CASSIRQGIYEQYF.

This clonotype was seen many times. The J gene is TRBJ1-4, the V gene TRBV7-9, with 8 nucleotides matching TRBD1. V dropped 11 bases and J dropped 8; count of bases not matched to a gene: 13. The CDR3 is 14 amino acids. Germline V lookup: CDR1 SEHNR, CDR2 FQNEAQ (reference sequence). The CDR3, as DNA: TGTGCCGGCTCCAGGGGGCGCGCAGGAGAAAAACTGTTTTTT. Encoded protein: CAGSRGRAGEKLFF.

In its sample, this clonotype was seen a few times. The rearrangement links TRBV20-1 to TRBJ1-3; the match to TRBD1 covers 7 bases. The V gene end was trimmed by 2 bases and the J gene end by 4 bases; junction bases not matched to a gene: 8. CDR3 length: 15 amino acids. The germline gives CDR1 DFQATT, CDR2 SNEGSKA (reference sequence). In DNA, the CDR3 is TGCAGTGCTAGATCACAGGGGAACGCCGGAAACACCATATATTTT. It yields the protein CSARSQGNAGNTIYF.

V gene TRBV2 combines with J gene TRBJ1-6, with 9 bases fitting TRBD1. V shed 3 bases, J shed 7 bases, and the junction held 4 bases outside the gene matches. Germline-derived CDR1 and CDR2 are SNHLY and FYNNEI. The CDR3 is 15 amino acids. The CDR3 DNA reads TGTGCCAGCAGTGAGGCGACAGGGGGAAATTCACCCCTCCACTTT. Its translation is CASSEATGGNSPLHF.

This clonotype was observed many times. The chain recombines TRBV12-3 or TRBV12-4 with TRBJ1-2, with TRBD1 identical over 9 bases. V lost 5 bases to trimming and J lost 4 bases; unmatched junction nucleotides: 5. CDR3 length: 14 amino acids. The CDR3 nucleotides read TGTGCCAGCAGTAGACAGGGGGGACCCTATGGCTACACCTTC. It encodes CASSRQGGPYGYTF.

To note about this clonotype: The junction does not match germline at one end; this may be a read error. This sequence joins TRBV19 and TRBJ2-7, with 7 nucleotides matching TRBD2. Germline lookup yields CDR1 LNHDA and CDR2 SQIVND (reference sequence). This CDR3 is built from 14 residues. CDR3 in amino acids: CASSVGGSYYEQHF. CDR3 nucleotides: TGTGCCAGTAGTGTGGGAGGGAGTTACTACGAGCAGCACTTC.

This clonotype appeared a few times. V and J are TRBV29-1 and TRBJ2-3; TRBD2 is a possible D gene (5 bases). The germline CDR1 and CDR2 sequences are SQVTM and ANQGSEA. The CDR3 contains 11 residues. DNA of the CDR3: TGCACCGATGGAGGTACAGATACGCAGTATTTT. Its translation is CTDGGTDTQYF.

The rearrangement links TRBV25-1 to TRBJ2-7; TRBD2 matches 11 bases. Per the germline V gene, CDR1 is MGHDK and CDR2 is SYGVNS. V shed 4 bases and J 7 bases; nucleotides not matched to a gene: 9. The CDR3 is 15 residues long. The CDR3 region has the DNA TGTGCCAGCAGTGCTGTTACTAGCGGGAGTATTGAGCAGTACTTC. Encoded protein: CASSAVTSGSIEQYF.

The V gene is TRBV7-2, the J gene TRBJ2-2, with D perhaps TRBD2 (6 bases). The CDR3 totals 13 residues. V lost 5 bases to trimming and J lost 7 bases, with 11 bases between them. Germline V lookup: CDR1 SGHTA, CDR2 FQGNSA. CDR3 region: CASSPAGYGELFF. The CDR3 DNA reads TGTGCCAGCAGCCCCGCGGGGTACGGGGAGCTGTTTTTT.

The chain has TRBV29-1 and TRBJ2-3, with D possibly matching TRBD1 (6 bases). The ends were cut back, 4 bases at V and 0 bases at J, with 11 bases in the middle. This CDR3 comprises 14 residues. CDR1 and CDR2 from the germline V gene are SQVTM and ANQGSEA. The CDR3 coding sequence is TGCAGCGTTGCATACAGGGCTAGCACAGATACGCAGTATTTT. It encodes CSVAYRASTDTQYF.

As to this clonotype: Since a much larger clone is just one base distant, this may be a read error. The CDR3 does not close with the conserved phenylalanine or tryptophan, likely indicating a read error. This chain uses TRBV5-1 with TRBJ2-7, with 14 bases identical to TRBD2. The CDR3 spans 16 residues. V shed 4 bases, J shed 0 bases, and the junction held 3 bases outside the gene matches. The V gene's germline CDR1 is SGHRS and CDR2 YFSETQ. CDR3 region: CASSRGLAGVSYEQYI. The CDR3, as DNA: TGCGCCAGCAGCCGGGGACTAGCGGGAGTCTCCTACGAGCAGTACATC.

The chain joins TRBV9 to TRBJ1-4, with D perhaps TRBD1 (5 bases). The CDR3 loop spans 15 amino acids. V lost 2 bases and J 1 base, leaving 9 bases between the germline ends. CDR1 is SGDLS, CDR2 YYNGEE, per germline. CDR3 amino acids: CASSVGDGTNEKLFF. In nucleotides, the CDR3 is TGTGCCAGCAGCGTTGGGGACGGAACTAATGAAAAACTGTTTTTT.

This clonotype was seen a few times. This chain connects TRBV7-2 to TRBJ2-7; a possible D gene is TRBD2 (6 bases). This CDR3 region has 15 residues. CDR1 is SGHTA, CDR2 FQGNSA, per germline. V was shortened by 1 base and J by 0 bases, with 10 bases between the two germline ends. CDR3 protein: CASSLVSGTSYEQYF. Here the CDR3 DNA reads TGTGCCAGCAGCTTAGTTAGCGGAACCTCCTACGAGCAGTACTTC.